Sequencing of this T cell receptor beta chain was carried out in a study of blood T cell repertoires in COVID-19. Study-level background: The analysed material was cDNA or gDNA that came from T cells, B-cell-depleted T cells, or PBMCs.

The germline V gene encodes CDR1 SGDLS and CDR2 YYNGEE. This CDR3 is built from 16 residues. J gave up 4 bases and V 4 bases, and 10 bases lay outside the gene matches. Per the original methods: Estimation of nucleated cell counts was performed using reference gene primer amplification. The method was immunoSEQ multiplex PCR; TCRdb's version includes in-frame clones alone and lacks a portion of them. V and J calls and clone size follow that table, whereas D and trimming were derived from the DNA. This table holds 190,000 or so clones, around 80% found once. This clonotype was obtained from a woman of 80 years or more with active or convalescent COVID-19. The sample consisted of peripheral blood. V gene TRBV9 combines with J gene TRBJ2-1, with TRBD1 identical over 8 bases. CDR3 DNA: TGTGCCAGCAGCCCGCCCGGGACAGGCTTATACAATGAGCAGTTCTTC. This codes for CASSPPGTGLYNEQFF. The complete variable domain, with remaining parts taken from reference TRBV9 and TRBJ2-1, reads DSGVTQTPKHLITATGQRVTLRCSPRSGDLSVYWYQQSLDQGLQFLIQYYNGEERAKGNILERFSAQQFPDLHSELNLSSLELGDSALYFCASSPPGTGLYNEQFFGPGTRLTVL.